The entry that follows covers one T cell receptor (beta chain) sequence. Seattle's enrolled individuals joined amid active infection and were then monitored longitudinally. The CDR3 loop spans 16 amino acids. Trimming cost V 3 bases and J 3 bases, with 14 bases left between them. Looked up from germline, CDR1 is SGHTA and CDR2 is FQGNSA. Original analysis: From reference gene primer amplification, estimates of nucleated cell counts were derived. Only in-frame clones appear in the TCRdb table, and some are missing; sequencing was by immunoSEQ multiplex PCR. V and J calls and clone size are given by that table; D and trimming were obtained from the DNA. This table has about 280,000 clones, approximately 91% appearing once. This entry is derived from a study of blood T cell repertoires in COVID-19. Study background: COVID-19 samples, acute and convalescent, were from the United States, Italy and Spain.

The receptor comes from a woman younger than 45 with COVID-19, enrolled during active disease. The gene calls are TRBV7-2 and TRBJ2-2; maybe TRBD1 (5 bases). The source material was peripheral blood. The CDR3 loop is CASSFGVLRDTGELFF. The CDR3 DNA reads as TGTGCCAGCAGCTTTGGTGTCCTCAGGGACACCGGGGAGCTGTTTTTT.